These 17 T cell receptor beta chains came from one sample sequenced in a study of CD8 T cells in Susac syndrome. RNA was extracted with the RNeasy kit, and a quantity of about 0.5 to 1 ug was reverse transcribed using random hexamers. TCRdb re-analysed the immunoSEQ multiplex PCR reads in MiXCR, keeping a single row per CDR3 protein. Of 400,000 to 550,000 distinct CDR3 sequences listed, approximately 85% are singletons. Sequenced input: CD8+ T cells from PBMCs. The receptors were gathered from a human donor with multiple sclerosis.

The chain joins TRBV30 to TRBJ2-3; TRBD1 matches 7 bases. Germline-derived CDR1 and CDR2 are GTSNPN and SVGIG (reference sequence). The V gene end was trimmed by 3 bases and the J gene end by 3 bases; junction bases not matched to a gene: 6. This CDR3 spans 14 amino acids. This CDR3 is CAWSDTGVTDTQYF. The CDR3 DNA is TGTGCCTGGAGCGATACAGGGGTGACAGATACGCAGTATTTT.

The genes are TRBV6-1 and TRBJ1-2, with D maybe TRBD1 (5 bases). Germline CDR1 is MNHNS and CDR2 is SASEGT. The CDR3 contains 14 residues. Trimming shortened V by 7 bases and J by 3 bases, and 15 bases separated the two germline ends. This CDR3 reads CASKPGGEYYGYTF. For the CDR3, the DNA is TGTGCCAGCAAACCGGGGGGGGAATACTATGGCTACACCTTC.

V gene TRBV18 combines with J gene TRBJ2-1, with no clear D. Between the trimmed V and J ends, which lost 3 bases and 5 bases, there was a span of 11 bases. This CDR3 has 14 amino acids. Germline V lookup: CDR1 KGHSH, CDR2 LQKENI. The CDR3 region has the DNA TGTGCCAGCTCACCCCCGGCGTTCGACAATGAGCAGTTCTTC. It encodes CASSPPAFDNEQFF.

The genes are TRBV28 and TRBJ2-1; 10 positions match TRBD2. This CDR3 is built from 14 residues. The germline gives CDR1 MDHEN, CDR2 SYDVKM. V dropped 4 bases and J dropped 7; count of bases not matched to a gene: 4. The CDR3 bases are TGTGCCAGCAGTTCCGGACTAGCGGTGAATGAGCAGTTCTTC. This translates into CASSSGLAVNEQFF.

The chain is built from TRBV18 and TRBJ2-2, with a possible D match to TRBD1 (6 bases). V lost 3 bases and J 4 bases, leaving 12 bases between the germline ends. This CDR3 spans 15 amino acids. Germline V lookup: CDR1 KGHSH, CDR2 LQKENI. CDR3 in DNA: TGTGCCAGCTCACCCACGATACAGGGCACCGGGGAGCTGTTTTTT. Its translation: CASSPTIQGTGELFF.

This chain connects TRBV5-5 to TRBJ2-5; D gene ambiguous. CDR1 is SGHKS, CDR2 YYEKEE, per germline (reference sequence). This CDR3 comprises 14 residues. V gave up 2 bases and J gave up 1 base, with 9 bases separating them. The DNA of the CDR3 is TGTGCCAGCAGCTTTATTGACTCCCAAGAGACCCAGTACTTC. Amino acid sequence: CASSFIDSQETQYF.

The J gene is TRBJ2-7, the V gene TRBV4-1; perhaps TRBD2 as D (6 bases). Trimming pared 1 base from V and 2 bases from J, leaving 12 bases between. CDR3 size: 15 residues. From germline, CDR1 is MGHRA and CDR2 YSYEKL. The CDR3 sequence is CASSQVGGSTYEQYF. CDR3 nucleotide sequence: TGCGCCAGCAGCCAAGTCGGGGGATCTACCTACGAGCAGTACTTC.

In its sample, this clonotype was seen a few times. CDR3 region: CASSLPGYAFF. For the CDR3, the DNA is TGTGCCAGCAGCTTACCAGGGTATGCTTTCTTT. The chain links TRBV11-2 to TRBJ1-1, with D possibly matching TRBD1 (5 bases). V lost 2 bases to trimming and J lost 11 bases, with 9 bases between them. This CDR3 has 11 amino acids. Germline V gives CDR1 SGHAT, CDR2 FQNNGV.

The J gene is TRBJ2-1, the V gene TRBV5-1; D is unresolved. The CDR3 totals 13 residues. Between the trimmed V and J ends, which lost 2 bases and 12 bases, there was a span of 15 bases. Germline V gene data show CDR1 as SGHRS and CDR2 as YFSETQ. CDR3 bases: TGCGCCAGCAGCTTCACCAGGAGTCCTGCGCAGTTCTTC. Translation: CASSFTRSPAQFF.

This clonotype appeared a few times. This rearrangement joins TRBV6-1 to TRBJ1-5, with TRBD1 identical over 10 bases. Per the germline V gene, CDR1 is MNHNS and CDR2 is SASEGT. This CDR3 has 15 amino acids. Losses at the gene ends were 5 bases for V and 1 base for J; bases not matched to a gene: 2. The CDR3 here is CASSSDRGSNQPQHF. For the CDR3, the DNA is TGTGCCAGCAGTTCGGACAGGGGGAGCAATCAGCCCCAGCATTTT.

The genes are TRBV4-1 and TRBJ2-1, with D uncertain. Germline V gene sequence: CDR1 MGHRA, CDR2 YSYEKL. The CDR3 length is 17 residues. V lost 0 bases and J 4 bases, leaving 16 bases between the germline ends. In DNA form, the CDR3 reads TGCGCCAGCAGCCAAGATTCCCCCCCCCGTAGGTACAATGAGCAGTTCTTC. It yields the protein CASSQDSPPRRYNEQFF.

V gene TRBV4-1 combines with J gene TRBJ1-5; TRBD1 matches 9 bases. Germline CDR1 is MGHRA and CDR2 is YSYEKL. V lost 4 bases, J lost 4 bases, and 8 bases stayed unmatched. The CDR3 has 16 residues. The CDR3 sequence: CASSLQPGQGNQPQHF. As DNA, the CDR3 is TGCGCCAGCAGCCTACAACCGGGACAGGGAAATCAGCCCCAGCATTTT.

This clonotype turned up a few times. The chain combines TRBV6-5 with TRBJ2-7; D perhaps matches TRBD2 (5 bases). The V gene's germline CDR1 is MNHEY and CDR2 SVGAGI. Trimming removed 0 bases from V and 2 bases from J, with 14 bases in between. The length of the CDR3 is 16 residues. CDR3 coding DNA: TGTGCCAGCAGTTACTCGACTATACGGGCCACCTACGAGCAGTACTTC. Encoded protein: CASSYSTIRATYEQYF.

V and J are TRBV20-1 and TRBJ1-1; D is undetermined. V lost 3 bases and J lost 4, with 15 bases in between. The CDR3 spans 14 residues. CDR1 is DFQATT and CDR2 is SNEGSKA in the germline V gene (reference sequence). CDR3 in amino acids: CSASTEVPFTEAFF. The DNA for the CDR3 is TGCAGTGCTAGCACTGAGGTACCCTTCACTGAAGCTTTCTTT.

In its sample, this clonotype was seen a few times. The chain uses TRBV12-3 or TRBV12-4 and TRBJ2-7; weak D call: TRBD2 (6 bases). The length of the CDR3 is 14 residues. The ends were cut back, 4 bases at V and 2 bases at J, with 12 bases in the middle. The CDR3 bases are TGTGCCAGCAGTTCGCTAGCGAGTACCTACGAGCAGTACTTC. Translation gives CASSSLASTYEQYF.

The V and J genes are TRBV10-2 and TRBJ2-7, with no clear D. This CDR3 has 12 amino acids. CDR1 and CDR2 from the germline V gene are WSHSY and SAAADI. With 7 bases removed from V and 5 bases from J, the gap between germline ends came to 12 bases. Here the CDR3 DNA reads TGCGCCAGCACGGCGCTGGGCCACGAGCAGTACTTC. Encoded protein: CASTALGHEQYF.

V is TRBV6-5 and J is TRBJ2-7; TRBD1 might be the D (6 bases). The germline V gene encodes CDR1 MNHEY and CDR2 SVGAGI. The CDR3 is made up of 13 amino acids. V lost 0 bases and J 5 bases, leaving 8 bases between the germline ends. The CDR3 is CASSYSDSHEQYF. CDR3 in DNA: TGTGCCAGCAGTTACTCGGACAGTCACGAGCAGTACTTC.